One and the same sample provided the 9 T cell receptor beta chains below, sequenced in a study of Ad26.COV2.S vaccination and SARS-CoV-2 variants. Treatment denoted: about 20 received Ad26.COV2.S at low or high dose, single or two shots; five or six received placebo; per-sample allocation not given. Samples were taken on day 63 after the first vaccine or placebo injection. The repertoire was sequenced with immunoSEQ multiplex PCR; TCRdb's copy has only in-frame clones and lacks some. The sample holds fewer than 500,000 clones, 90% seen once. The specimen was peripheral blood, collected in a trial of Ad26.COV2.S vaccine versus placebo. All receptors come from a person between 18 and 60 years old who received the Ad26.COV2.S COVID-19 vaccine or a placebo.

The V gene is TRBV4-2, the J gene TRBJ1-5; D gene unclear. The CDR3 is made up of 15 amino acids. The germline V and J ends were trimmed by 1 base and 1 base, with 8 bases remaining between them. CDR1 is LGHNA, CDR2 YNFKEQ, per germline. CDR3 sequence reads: CASSQGGGSNQPQHF. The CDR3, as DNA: TGTGCCAGCAGCCAAGGAGGAGGAAGCAATCAGCCCCAGCATTTT.

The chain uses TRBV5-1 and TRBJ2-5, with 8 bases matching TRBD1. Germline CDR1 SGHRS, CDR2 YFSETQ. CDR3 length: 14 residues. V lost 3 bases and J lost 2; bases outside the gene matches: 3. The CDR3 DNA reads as TGCGCCAGCAGCTGGGGGGACAGGCAAGAGACCCAGTACTTC. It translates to CASSWGDRQETQYF.

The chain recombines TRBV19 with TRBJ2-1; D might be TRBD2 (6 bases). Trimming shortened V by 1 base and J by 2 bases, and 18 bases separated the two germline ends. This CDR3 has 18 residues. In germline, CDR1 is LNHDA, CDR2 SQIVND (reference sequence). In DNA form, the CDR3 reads TGTGCCAGTAGTATAGGATTTCGGAGGGAGAGTGCCTACAATGAGCAGTTCTTC. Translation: CASSIGFRRESAYNEQFF. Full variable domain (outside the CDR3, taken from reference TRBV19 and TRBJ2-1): DGGITQSPKYLFRKEGQNVTLSCEQNLNHDAMYWYRQDPGQGLRLIYYSQIVNDFQKGDIAEGYSVSREKKESFPLTVTSAQKNPTAFYLCASSIGFRRESAYNEQFFGPGTRLTVL.

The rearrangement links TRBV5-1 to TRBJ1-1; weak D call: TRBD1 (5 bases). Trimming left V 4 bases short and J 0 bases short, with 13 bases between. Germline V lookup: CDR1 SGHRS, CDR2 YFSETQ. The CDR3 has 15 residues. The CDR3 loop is CASSPRGFMNTEAFF. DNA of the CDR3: TGCGCCAGCAGCCCTCGGGGCTTCATGAACACTGAAGCTTTCTTT.

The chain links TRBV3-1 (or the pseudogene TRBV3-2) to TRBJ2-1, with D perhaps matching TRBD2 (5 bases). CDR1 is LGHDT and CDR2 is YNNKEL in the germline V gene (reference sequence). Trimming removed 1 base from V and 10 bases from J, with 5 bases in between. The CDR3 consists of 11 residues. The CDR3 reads CASSQVAEQFF. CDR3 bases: TGTGCCAGCAGCCAAGTAGCGGAGCAGTTCTTC.

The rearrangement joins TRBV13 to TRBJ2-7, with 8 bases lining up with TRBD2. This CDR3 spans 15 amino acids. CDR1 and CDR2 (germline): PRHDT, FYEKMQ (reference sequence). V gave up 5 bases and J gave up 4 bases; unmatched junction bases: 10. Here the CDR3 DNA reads TGTGCCAGCAGCCCTATTAGCGGGAAATTTTACGAGCAGTACTTC. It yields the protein CASSPISGKFYEQYF.

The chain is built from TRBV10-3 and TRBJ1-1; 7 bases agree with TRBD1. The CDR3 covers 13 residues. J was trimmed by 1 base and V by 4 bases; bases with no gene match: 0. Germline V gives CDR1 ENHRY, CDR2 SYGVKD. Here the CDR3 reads CAISGQGNTEAFF. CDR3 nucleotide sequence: TGTGCCATCAGTGGACAGGGGAACACTGAAGCTTTCTTT.

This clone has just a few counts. The CDR3 bases are TGCGCCAGCAGCCAAGATCCCGGGACAGGGAATTCACCCCTCCACTTT. This encodes CASSQDPGTGNSPLHF. The genes are TRBV4-1 and TRBJ1-6, with 9 positions matching TRBD1. This CDR3 region has 16 residues. Germline V gene lookup returns CDR1 MGHRA and CDR2 YSYEKL. J gave up 7 bases and V 0 bases, and 4 bases lay outside the gene matches.

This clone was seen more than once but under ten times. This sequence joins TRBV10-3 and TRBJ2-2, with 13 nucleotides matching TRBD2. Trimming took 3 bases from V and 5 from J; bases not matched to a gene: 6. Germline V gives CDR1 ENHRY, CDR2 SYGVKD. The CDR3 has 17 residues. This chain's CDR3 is CAISELAGGPRTGELFF. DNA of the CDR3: TGTGCCATCAGTGAACTAGCGGGAGGGCCTAGGACCGGGGAGCTGTTTTTT.